This T cell receptor (beta chain) derives from a study of CD8 T cells in Susac syndrome. TEMRA cells were enriched by FACS, while CD8+ and CD4+ T cells were obtained through a negative isolation that was performed magnetically. This CDR3 contains 15 residues. The germline gives CDR1 MNHEY, CDR2 SMNVEV (reference sequence). Deletions cut 5 bases from V and 1 base from J, with 15 bases between. As to this clonotype: Its target is not known.

Study-level findings and limits: By the study's own acknowledgment, its TCR sequencing and HLA analysis included relatively few individuals.

Random hexamers primed reverse transcription of about 0.5 to 1 ug RNA. It was immunoSEQ multiplex PCR that amplified TCR beta CDR3 across 54 Vbeta and 13 Jbeta. From the immunoSEQ multiplex PCR reads, TCRdb called clonotypes with MiXCR, one entry per CDR3 protein. The sample records approximately 180,000 distinct CDR3 sequences, around nine tenths being singletons. The chain recombines TRBV27 with TRBJ2-7, with D perhaps being TRBD1 or TRBD2 (5 bases each). The sequence was collected from a human donor with Susac syndrome. Sequenced: CD4+ T cells from PBMCs. As DNA, the CDR3 is TGTGCCAGCAGTATGTACCGGGACGGATCCTACGAGCAGTACTTC. It translates to CASSMYRDGSYEQYF.